This T cell receptor (beta chain) was sequenced during a study of T cells in Graves' hyperthyroidism and ophthalmopathy. About the research overall: At the time of initial diagnosis and before any treatment, peripheral blood was collected.

The CDR3 length is 12 residues. Germline CDR1 reads SGHNT; CDR2 reads YENEEA. Trimming removed 5 bases from V and 8 bases from J, with 10 bases in between. There are many counts of this clonotype. Amplified regions were TCR beta CDR3 sequences from RNA transcripts. First-round RT-PCR targeting the TCR CDR3 was performed with the HTBI primer set. TCRdb reanalysed the multiplex PCR reads using MiXCR and keeps one entry per CDR3 protein. The table records over 450,000 distinct CDR3 sequences, 13% to 15% of them present only once. The sample consisted of blood. This chain joins TRBV11-3 and TRBJ2-1; no definite D call. The sequence was obtained from a young woman with Graves' hyperthyroidism. The CDR3 DNA follows: TGTGCCAGCAGCCACATACCAGATGAGCAGTTCTTC. Translated, it gives CASSHIPDEQFF.